The source of this T cell receptor (beta chain) is a study of blood T cell repertoires in COVID-19. V was trimmed by 1 base and J by 6 bases, leaving 11 bases between them. The CDR3 has 14 amino acids. CDR1 SGHRS and CDR2 YFSETQ come from the germline V gene. Assay: immunoSEQ multiplex PCR; the TCRdb copy retains only in-frame clones and omits some. The sample includes about 370,000 clones, around 89% of them seen just once. This clone was seen once. This rearrangement joins TRBV5-1 to TRBJ2-1; possible D gene TRBD2, 5 bases. The specimen was peripheral blood. The source of this sequence is a woman in her 30s with COVID-19, enrolled during active disease. CDR3 residues: CASSLRRVGNEQFF. The DNA of the CDR3 is TGCGCCAGCAGCTTGCGGCGGGTGGGCAATGAGCAGTTCTTC.